The 20 T cell receptor beta chains presented below share a single source sample, sequenced in a study of T-cell memory formation after mild COVID-19. TCRdb called the 5' RACE reads again in MiXCR, with one record for every CDR3 protein. The repertoire consists of under 110,000 distinct CDR3 sequences, with around 12% occurring once and the leading ten covering 27%. The sequenced material came from PBMCs or a T cell subset sorted from them (not recorded which). The receptors stem from an adult woman who had mild COVID-19 (a few samples of this study predate the infection). Cell type and time point are not known.

The chain has TRBV29-1 and TRBJ2-7; possible D gene TRBD1, 5 bases. There are 13 residues in the CDR3. CDR1 is SQVTM, CDR2 ANQGSEA, per germline. Trimming removed 3 bases at V and 4 bases at J, with 13 bases between. Here the CDR3 DNA reads TGCAGCGTTGAGACCCCCGCAGGGTACGAGCAGTACTTC. Its protein product is CSVETPAGYEQYF.

This clonotype came up a few times. J is TRBJ2-1 and V is TRBV12-3 or TRBV12-4, with 11 nucleotides matching TRBD2. J lost 7 bases, V lost 6 bases, and 8 bases had no gene match. The CDR3 consists of 15 residues. The CDR3, as DNA: TGTGCCAGCAGGGGACTAGCGGACAAATATAATGAGCAGTTCTTC. It yields the protein CASRGLADKYNEQFF.

The chain links TRBV29-1 to TRBJ2-1; 8 bases fit TRBD1. The CDR3 has 14 amino acids. Germline loops: CDR1 SQVTM, CDR2 ANQGSEA. V lost 2 bases to trimming and J lost 7 bases; unmatched junction nucleotides: 7. The CDR3 here is CSVEWQGAGNEQFF. CDR3 bases: TGCAGCGTTGAATGGCAGGGGGCAGGGAATGAGCAGTTCTTC.

The table lists this clonotype with a few counts. V is TRBV20-1 and J is TRBJ2-1, with TRBD2 matching over 7 bases. This CDR3 contains 18 residues. V shed 4 bases, J shed 0 bases, and the junction held 15 bases outside the gene matches. The germline CDR1 and CDR2 sequences are DFQATT and SNEGSKA (reference sequence). CDR3 DNA: TGCAGTGCTATCATGGGGAGAGCGGGGATCCCCTCCTACAATGAGCAGTTCTTC. Protein sequence: CSAIMGRAGIPSYNEQFF.

The chain joins TRBV13 to TRBJ1-1, with unresolved D. The CDR3 loop spans 13 amino acids. Trimming pared 0 bases from V and 7 bases from J, leaving 9 bases between. Germline CDR1 PRHDT, CDR2 FYEKMQ (reference sequence). In nucleotides, the CDR3 is TGTGCCAGCAGCTTAGGGGTGTGGGGTGAAGCTTTCTTT. Translated: CASSLGVWGEAFF. Complete variable domain (other parts from reference TRBV13 and TRBJ1-1): AAGVIQSPRHLIKEKRETATLKCYPIPRHDTVYWYQQGPGQDPQFLISFYEKMQSDKGSIPDRFSAQQFSDYHSELNMSSLELGDSALYFCASSLGVWGEAFFGQGTRLTVV.

Here the CDR3 DNA reads TGTGCCACGATTTCAGTGGTAGCGGGAGGAGATGAGCAGTTCTTC. It yields the protein CATISVVAGGDEQFF. V and J are TRBV7-9 and TRBJ2-1; 10 nucleotides agree with TRBD2. V lost 10 bases to trimming and J lost 8 bases; unmatched junction nucleotides: 14. This CDR3 has 15 residues. CDR1 and CDR2 from the germline V gene are SEHNR and FQNEAQ (reference sequence).

This clonotype was counted a few times. The CDR3 loop reads CASSHRTQEQFF. The DNA for the CDR3 is TGTGCCAGCAGCCACAGGACTCAAGAGCAGTTCTTC. V and J are TRBV3-1 and TRBJ2-1; weak D call: TRBD2 (5 bases). This CDR3 contains 12 residues. CDR1 and CDR2 from the germline V gene are LGHDT and YNNKEL (reference sequence). Trimming pared 3 bases from V and 10 bases from J, leaving 10 bases between.

This clonotype has only a few counts. This rearrangement joins TRBV5-4 to TRBJ2-7; 13 nucleotides agree with TRBD2. This CDR3 has 16 amino acids. V shed 0 bases, J shed 5 bases, and the junction held 5 bases outside the gene matches. From germline, CDR1 is SGHNT and CDR2 YYREEE (reference sequence). CDR3 sequence: CASSLELAGGIHEQYF. CDR3 coding DNA: TGTGCCAGCAGCTTGGAACTAGCGGGAGGGATCCACGAGCAGTACTTC.

This clonotype was detected only a few times. The CDR3 here is CASSLSGGIYNEQFF. CDR3 coding DNA: TGCGCCAGCAGCTTGAGTGGGGGGATCTACAATGAGCAGTTCTTC. The chain uses TRBV5-1 and TRBJ2-1; TRBD2 is a possible D gene (6 bases). V was trimmed by 1 base and J by 3 bases, leaving 11 bases between them. Germline V CDR1 and CDR2: SGHRS, YFSETQ. The CDR3 sequence is 15 residues long. Drawing the rest from reference TRBV5-1 and TRBJ2-1, the complete variable domain is KAGVTQTPRYLIKTRGQQVTLSCSPISGHRSVSWYQQTPGQGLQFLFEYFSETQRNKGNFPGRFSGRQFSNSRSEMNVSTLELGDSALYLCASSLSGGIYNEQFFGPGTRLTVL.

Notes on this clonotype: The junction departs from the called germline gene at one end, perhaps through a read error. DNA of the CDR3: TGTGCCAGCAGTTCGTTCCCTCCGGGGACTAGCGGGATCCCCGGGAATGGGGTCTTC. Amino acid sequence: CASSSFPPGTSGIPGNGVF. The chain combines TRBV6-5 with TRBJ2-1, with TRBD2 identical over 13 bases. Germline V gene data show CDR1 as MNHEY and CDR2 as SVGAGI. This CDR3 has 19 residues.

This clonotype was seen only a few times. J is TRBJ2-7 and V is TRBV24-1, with TRBD1 matching 7 bases. The CDR3 totals 16 residues. Germline V CDR1 and CDR2: KGHDR, SFDVKD. V was clipped by 4 bases and J by 0 bases; unmatched bases: 8. The CDR3 loop is CATSDPRTGDSYEQYF. In DNA form, the CDR3 reads TGTGCCACCAGTGACCCACGCACAGGGGACTCCTACGAGCAGTACTTC.

This clonotype appeared many times. Written as DNA, the CDR3 is TGTGCCAGCAGTGAGGACCCAGGACCTGGATTAGAGACCCAGTACTTC. Its translation: CASSEDPGPGLETQYF. The rearrangement joins TRBV2 to TRBJ2-5; D is unclear. The CDR3 runs 16 residues. Per the germline V gene, CDR1 is SNHLY and CDR2 is FYNNEI. V shed 3 bases and J shed 4 bases, with 18 bases lying between them.

This chain joins TRBV5-1 and TRBJ2-7; D perhaps matches TRBD2 (5 bases). The length of the CDR3 is 12 residues. CDR1 is SGHRS and CDR2 is YFSETQ in the germline V gene. Trimming pared 3 bases from V and 7 bases from J, leaving 11 bases between. CDR3 in DNA: TGCGCCAGCAGCTCGGGCCCGGGGGAGCAGTACTTC. It codes for CASSSGPGEQYF.

This clonotype appeared a few times. V gene TRBV9 combines with J gene TRBJ1-1; no definite D call. V lost 4 bases to trimming and J lost 6 bases, with 10 bases between them. This CDR3 has 12 amino acids. CDR1 and CDR2 (germline): SGDLS, YYNGEE. CDR3 region: CASSTARSEAFF. The CDR3 DNA sequence: TGTGCCAGCAGCACCGCTAGGTCTGAAGCTTTCTTT.

This chain links TRBV13 with TRBJ2-1; tentative D call: TRBD1 (6 bases). Germline CDR1 is PRHDT and CDR2 is FYEKMQ (reference sequence). Between the trimmed V and J ends, which lost 0 bases and 1 base, there was a span of 22 bases. The length of the CDR3 is 20 residues. CDR3: CASSLGPQGHSTFSYNEQFF. CDR3 nucleotides: TGTGCCAGCAGCTTAGGACCGCAGGGACACTCTACTTTTTCCTACAATGAGCAGTTCTTC.

V and J are TRBV4-3 and TRBJ1-2; D is unclear. V lost 3 bases, J lost 8 bases, and 13 bases lay in between. The CDR3 has 13 residues. Germline values: CDR1 LGHNA, CDR2 YSLEER. The CDR3 DNA reads as TGCGCCAGCAGCCACCCGAACGGGGAAGGCTACACCTTC. This codes for CASSHPNGEGYTF.

This clonotype was seen only a few times. V usage is TRBV7-3 and J usage is TRBJ1-1, with D possibly TRBD1 on 5 matching bases. Per germline, CDR1 SGHTA and CDR2 FQGTGA. Trimming stripped 3 bases from V and 6 bases from J, with 11 bases between. The CDR3 contains 13 residues. This CDR3 is CASSLGGAAEAFF. The CDR3 nucleotides are TGTGCCAGCAGCTTGGGAGGGGCTGCTGAAGCTTTCTTT.

CDR3 nucleotide sequence: TGTGCCAGTAGTGAAAGAAACAGGGTCGATGAGCAGTTCTTC. Amino acids: CASSERNRVDEQFF. This chain uses TRBV19 with TRBJ2-1; weak D call: TRBD1 (6 bases). The V gene lost 5 bases and the J gene lost 8 bases, with 16 bases spanning the gap. Germline-derived CDR1 and CDR2 are LNHDA and SQIVND (reference sequence). The CDR3 is 14 amino acids.

This clonotype was detected a few times. As DNA, the CDR3 is TGTGCCAGCAGTTTAGCCCCTAAGATGTCAGGGAACACCGGGGAGCTGTTTTTT. Translating gives CASSLAPKMSGNTGELFF. The chain recombines TRBV12-3 or TRBV12-4 with TRBJ2-2; D not resolved. CDR3 length: 18 amino acids. Trimming cost V 0 bases and J 1 base, with 15 bases left between them.

This chain links TRBV15 with TRBJ1-1; D not certain. The CDR3 length is 16 residues. Trimming removed 1 base from V and 0 bases from J, with 12 bases in between. Germline loops: CDR1 LNHNV, CDR2 YYDKDF (reference sequence). The CDR3 bases are TGTGCCACCAGCAGAGCGGGCTTTCCCTTGAACACTGAAGCTTTCTTT. This encodes CATSRAGFPLNTEAFF.